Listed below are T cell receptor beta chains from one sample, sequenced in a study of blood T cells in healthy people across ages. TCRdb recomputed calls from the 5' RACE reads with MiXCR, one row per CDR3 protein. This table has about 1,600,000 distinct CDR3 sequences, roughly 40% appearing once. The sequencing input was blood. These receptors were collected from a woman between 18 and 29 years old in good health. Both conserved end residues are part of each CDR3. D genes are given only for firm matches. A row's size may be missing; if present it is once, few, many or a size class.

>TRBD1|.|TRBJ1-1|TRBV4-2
CASSQVDRENTEAFF
TGTGCCAGCAGCCAAGTAGACAGGGAGAACACTGAAGCTTTCTTT
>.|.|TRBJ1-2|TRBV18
CASSPTGGYYPGYTF
TGTGCCAGCTCACCCACGGGGGGGTACTACCCTGGCTACACCTTC
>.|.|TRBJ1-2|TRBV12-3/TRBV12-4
CASSTWEGGNYGYTF
TGTGCCAGCAGCACGTGGGAGGGGGGTAACTATGGCTACACCTTC
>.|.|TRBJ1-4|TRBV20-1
CSARYQEEEKLFF
TGCAGTGCTAGATACCAGGAGGAGGAAAAACTGTTTTTT
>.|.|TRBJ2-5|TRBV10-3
CAISVRYEQYF
TGTGCCATCAGTGTTAGGTATGAGCAGTACTTC
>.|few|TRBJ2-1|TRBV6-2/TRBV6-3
CASRGLHPGRTYNEQFF
TGTGCCAGCAGAGGGCTGCATCCGGGACGGACCTACAATGAGCAGTTCTTC
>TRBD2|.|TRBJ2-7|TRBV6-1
CASSELAESYEQYF
TGTGCCAGCAGTGAACTAGCGGAGTCCTACGAGCAGTACTTC
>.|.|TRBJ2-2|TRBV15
CATSRGRDNLHGELFF
TGTGCCACCAGCAGAGGCCGGGACAATCTTCACGGGGAGCTGTTTTTT
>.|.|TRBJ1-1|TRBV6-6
CASSYGGTNTEAFF
TGTGCCAGCAGTTACGGGGGGACGAACACTGAAGCTTTCTTT
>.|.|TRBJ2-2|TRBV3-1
CAATGGANTGELFF
TGTGCCGCGACGGGCGGTGCGAACACCGGGGAGCTGTTTTTT
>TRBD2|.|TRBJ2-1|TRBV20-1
CSARVVGGLHNEQFF
TGCAGTGCTAGAGTGGTGGGAGGGCTCCACAATGAGCAGTTCTTC
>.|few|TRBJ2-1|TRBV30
CAWNHNEQFF
TGTGCCTGGAACCACAATGAGCAGTTCTTC
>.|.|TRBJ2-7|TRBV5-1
CASSLAGATYGQYF
TGCGCCAGCAGCTTGGCTGGGGCCACCTACGGGCAGTACTTC
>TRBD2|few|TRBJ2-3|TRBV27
CASSLIAGPPDKGDTQYF
TGTGCCAGCAGTTTAATAGCGGGGCCCCCGGACAAAGGGGATACGCAGTATTTT
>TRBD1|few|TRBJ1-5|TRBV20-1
CSAITGVNQPQHF
TGCAGTGCTATAACAGGGGTCAATCAGCCCCAGCATTTT
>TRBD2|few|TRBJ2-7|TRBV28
CASSPGGAGSYEQYF
TGTGCCAGCAGTCCGGGGGGTGCCGGCTCCTACGAGCAGTACTTC
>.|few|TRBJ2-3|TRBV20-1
CSAMSGAWDTQYF
TGCAGTGCCATGAGCGGAGCATGGGATACGCAGTATTTT
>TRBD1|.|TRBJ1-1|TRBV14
CASSPTNRGNTEAFF
TGTGCCAGCAGCCCGACCAACAGGGGGAACACTGAAGCTTTCTTT
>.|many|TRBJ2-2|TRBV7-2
CASSLLLYTGELFF
TGTGCCAGCAGCTTGCTACTATACACCGGGGAGCTGTTTTTT
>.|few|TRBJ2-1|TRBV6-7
CASSYGRDGSIGDNEQFF
TGTGCCAGCAGTTACGGCCGGGACGGAAGTATTGGAGACAATGAGCAGTTCTTC
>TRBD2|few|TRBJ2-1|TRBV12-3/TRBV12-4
CASDTGLAGSDEQFF
TGTGCCAGCGACACGGGACTAGCGGGATCCGATGAGCAGTTCTTC
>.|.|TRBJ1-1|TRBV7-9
CASTPSGGEAFF
TGTGCCAGCACCCCCTCGGGCGGTGAAGCTTTCTTT
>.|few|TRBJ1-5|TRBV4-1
CASSQLLKNQPQHF
TGCGCCAGCAGCCAACTCCTCAAGAATCAGCCCCAGCATTTT
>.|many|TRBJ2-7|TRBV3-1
CASSQVGNEQYF
TGTGCCAGCAGCCAAGTTGGGAACGAGCAGTACTTC
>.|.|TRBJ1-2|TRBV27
CASSFGQYYGYTF
TGTGCCAGCAGTTTCGGGCAGTACTATGGCTACACCTTC
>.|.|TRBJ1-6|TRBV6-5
CASSYDQDSPLHF
TGTGCCAGCAGTTACGATCAGGATTCACCCCTCCACTTT
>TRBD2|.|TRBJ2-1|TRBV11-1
CASSPPWGGNEQFF
TGTGCCAGCAGCCCCCCCTGGGGGGGCAATGAGCAGTTCTTC
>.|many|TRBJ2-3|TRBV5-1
CASSSGGQRTDTQYF
TGCGCCAGCAGCTCCGGGGGACAACGCACAGATACGCAGTATTTT
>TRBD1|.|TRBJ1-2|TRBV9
CASSVGVGGDYGYTF
TGTGCCAGCAGCGTAGGGGTAGGGGGCGACTATGGCTACACCTTC
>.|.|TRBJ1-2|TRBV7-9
CASSLGPGLNYGYTF
TGTGCCAGCAGCTTAGGACCAGGGCTTAACTATGGCTACACCTTC
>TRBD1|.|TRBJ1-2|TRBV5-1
CASSSGTATEGYTF
TGCGCCAGCAGCTCCGGGACAGCCACCGAAGGCTACACCTTC
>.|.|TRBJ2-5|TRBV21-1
CVHLSRLAYNNEQYF
TGTGTCCACCTATCTCGGCTAGCGTATAACAATGAGCAGTACTTT
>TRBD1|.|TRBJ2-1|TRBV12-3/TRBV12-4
CASSTPHRGSLNEQFF
TGTGCCAGCAGCACCCCCCACAGGGGGAGTCTAAATGAGCAGTTCTTC
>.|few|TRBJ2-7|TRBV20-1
CSAQGLFGDEQYF
TGCAGTGCCCAGGGGTTGTTTGGCGACGAGCAGTACTTC
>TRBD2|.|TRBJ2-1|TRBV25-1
CASSVLGGSPLYKEQFF
TGTGCCAGCAGTGTCCTTGGCGGGAGTCCCCTCTACAAGGAGCAGTTCTTC
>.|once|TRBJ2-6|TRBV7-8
CASSPARGFGANVLTF
TGTGCCAGCAGCCCCGCCCGCGGTTTTGGGGCCAACGTCCTGACTTTC
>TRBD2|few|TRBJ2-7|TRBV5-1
CASRGGLETSYEQYF
TGCGCCAGCAGGGGGGGACTAGAGACGTCCTACGAGCAGTACTTC
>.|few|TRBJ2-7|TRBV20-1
CSAATEGAPLYEQYF
TGCAGTGCTGCCACGGAGGGGGCCCCCTTATACGAGCAGTACTTC
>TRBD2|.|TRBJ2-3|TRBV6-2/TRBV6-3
CASSYSKRAGGADTQYF
TGTGCCAGCAGTTACTCGAAGCGAGCGGGAGGGGCAGATACGCAGTATTTT
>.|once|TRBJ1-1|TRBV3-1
CASSQGWGEAFF
TGTGCCAGCAGCCAGGGGTGGGGGGAAGCTTTCTTT
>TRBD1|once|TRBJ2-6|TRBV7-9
CASSLTGAPGANVLTF
TGTGCCAGCAGCCTCACAGGGGCTCCGGGGGCCAACGTCCTGACTTTC
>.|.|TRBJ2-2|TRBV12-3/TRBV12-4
CASSLGAANTGELFF
TGTGCCAGCAGTTTAGGGGCCGCGAACACCGGGGAGCTGTTTTTT
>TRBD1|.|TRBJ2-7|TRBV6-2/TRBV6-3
CASSRQGIHEQYF
TGTGCCAGCAGTCGACAGGGCATCCACGAGCAGTACTTC
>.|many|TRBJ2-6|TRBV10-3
CAISESRPGSGANVLTF
TGTGCCATCAGTGAGTCGCGACCCGGCTCTGGGGCCAACGTCCTGACTTTC
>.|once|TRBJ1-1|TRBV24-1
CATSGNPEGGMNTEAFF
TGTGCCACCAGTGGGAACCCAGAGGGGGGCATGAACACTGAAGCTTTCTTT
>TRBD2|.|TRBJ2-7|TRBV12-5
CASGLVIVISGRVEVDEQYF
TGTGCTAGTGGTTTGGTAATTGTGATTAGCGGGAGGGTTGAGGTCGACGAGCAGTACTTC
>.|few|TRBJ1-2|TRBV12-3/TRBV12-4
CASSLSRTLADYGYTF
TGTGCCAGCAGTTTATCTCGGACCTTAGCTGATTATGGCTACACCTTC
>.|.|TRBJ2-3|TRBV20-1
CSASPLGTTSTDTQYF
TGCAGTGCTAGCCCCTTGGGTACGACCAGCACAGATACGCAGTATTTT
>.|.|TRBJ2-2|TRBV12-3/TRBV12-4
CASSQGVAPTGELFF
TGTGCCAGCAGCCAGGGAGTCGCCCCCACCGGGGAGCTGTTTTTT
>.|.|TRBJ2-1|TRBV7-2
CASSWDKTYNEQFF
TGTGCCAGCAGCTGGGACAAAACCTACAATGAGCAGTTCTTC
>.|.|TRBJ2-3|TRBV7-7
CASSLLERSTDTQYF
TGTGCTAGCAGCTTACTGGAGAGAAGCACAGATACGCAGTATTTT
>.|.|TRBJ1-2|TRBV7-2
CASSLRSRGNGYTF
TGTGCCAGCAGCTTACGTAGTAGGGGTAATGGCTACACCTTC